One and the same sample provided the 10 T cell receptor beta chains below, sequenced in a study of cytomegalovirus exposure and HLA in healthy donors. The PCR made use of 60 Vbeta and 13 Jbeta primers. The table came from immunoSEQ multiplex PCR; TCRdb's copy has only in-frame clones and leaves some out. The sample consists of about 140,000 clones, 70% to 85% of them appearing once. Input material: PBMCs. These receptors were taken from a man aged 25 to 40 in good health and CMV-seropositive.

The V and J genes are TRBV5-4 and TRBJ1-1, with D maybe TRBD1 (5 bases). The CDR3 runs to 16 residues. V was trimmed by 0 bases and J by 0 bases, leaving 12 bases between them. Germline loops: CDR1 SGHNT, CDR2 YYREEE (reference sequence). The CDR3 nucleotides read TGTGCCAGCAGCTTGGGGAGGGGACGGCTGAACACTGAAGCTTTCTTT. It specifies CASSLGRGRLNTEAFF.

The chain employs TRBV14 and TRBJ2-2; the match to TRBD2 covers 11 bases. In germline, CDR1 is SGHDN, CDR2 FVKESK. V shed 4 bases, J shed 5 bases, and the junction held 3 bases outside the gene matches. CDR3 size: 15 residues. CDR3 nucleotide sequence: TGTGCCAGCAGCCTCCGGACTAGCGGGACCGGGGAGCTGTTTTTT. Translation gives CASSLRTSGTGELFF.

The chain employs TRBV7-2 and TRBJ2-4; 11 bases agree with TRBD1. The CDR3 covers 19 residues. Trimming cost V 5 bases and J 0 bases; bases outside gene matches: 12. Per the germline V gene, CDR1 is SGHTA and CDR2 is FQGNSA. The chain's CDR3 is CASSLLGTGGNLAKNIQYF. The CDR3 nucleotides are TGTGCCAGCAGCCTTCTAGGGACAGGGGGAAATCTAGCCAAAAACATTCAGTACTTC.

The chain has TRBV5-1 and TRBJ2-1; D is undetermined. Germline CDR1 reads SGHRS; CDR2 reads YFSETQ. The CDR3 covers 11 residues. Trimming took off 7 bases at V and 5 bases at J, with 7 bases between the two ends. The CDR3 protein is CASGPHNEQFF. The CDR3 DNA follows: TGCGCCAGCGGGCCTCACAATGAGCAGTTCTTC. Variable domain in full (rest from reference TRBV5-1 and TRBJ2-1): KAGVTQTPRYLIKTRGQQVTLSCSPISGHRSVSWYQQTPGQGLQFLFEYFSETQRNKGNFPGRFSGRQFSNSRSEMNVSTLELGDSALYLCASGPHNEQFFGPGTRLTVL.

The chain has TRBV11-2 and TRBJ2-7, with D maybe TRBD2 (5 bases). The V end was cut by 2 bases, the J end by 3 bases, with 11 bases between. There are 14 residues in the CDR3. CDR1 is SGHAT and CDR2 is FQNNGV in the germline V gene. The CDR3 sequence is CASSLMHGNYEQYF. The CDR3 nucleotides are TGTGCCAGCAGCTTAATGCACGGGAACTACGAGCAGTACTTC.

The CDR3 nucleotides read TGTGCCAGCAGCCCTGAAAATTCGTCGGGTGAGCAGTACTTC. Its translation is CASSPENSSGEQYF. The V and J genes are TRBV7-3 and TRBJ2-7; D is undetermined. The CDR3 is made up of 14 amino acids. V lost 5 bases to trimming and J lost 7 bases, with 18 bases between them. Germline CDR1 and CDR2: SGHTA and FQGTGA.

V usage is TRBV9 and J usage is TRBJ2-1; tentatively, D is TRBD2 (6 bases). Trimming took 3 bases from V and 10 from J, leaving 14 bases between them. The germline CDR1 and CDR2 sequences are SGDLS and YYNGEE. This CDR3 has 13 residues. CDR3 nucleotide sequence: TGTGCCAGCAGCGCAACAAGGCGGGGCGAGCAGTTCTTC. It codes for CASSATRRGEQFF.

This clone was seen more than once but under ten times. The chain uses TRBV6-6 and TRBJ1-1; possible D gene TRBD1, 5 bases. This CDR3 contains 15 residues. CDR1 and CDR2 (germline): MNHNY, SVGAGI (reference sequence). The ends were cut back, 6 bases at V and 6 bases at J, with 20 bases in the middle. The CDR3 is CASRSFRGGVPEAFF. DNA for the CDR3: TGTGCCAGCAGATCCTTTCGTGGGGGGGTGCCTGAAGCTTTCTTT.

The chain is built from TRBV9 and TRBJ2-1; D remains unclear. Trimming pared 0 bases from V and 3 bases from J, leaving 16 bases between. CDR1 and CDR2 from the germline V gene are SGDLS and YYNGEE. The CDR3 is 17 amino acids. The CDR3 DNA reads TGTGCCAGCAGCGTAGGTAACGGTCGAGAGGTCTACAATGAGCAGTTCTTC. This codes for CASSVGNGREVYNEQFF.

There are many counts of this clone. The rearrangement uses TRBV7-6 and TRBJ2-7, with D unresolved. Trimming shortened V by 2 bases and J by 7 bases, and 12 bases separated the two germline ends. Germline assignment: CDR1 SGHVS and CDR2 FNYEAQ. The CDR3 is 13 amino acids. CDR3 sequence reads: CASSLLSSGEQYF. CDR3 DNA sequence: TGTGCCAGCAGCTTATTGTCCTCCGGGGAGCAGTACTTC. The full variable domain, rest sourced from reference TRBV7-6 and TRBJ2-7, is GAGVSQSPRYKVTKRGQDVALRCDPISGHVSLYWYRQALGQGPEFLTYFNYEAQQDKSGLPNDRFSAERPEGSISTLTIQRTEQRDSAMYRCASSLLSSGEQYFGPGTRLTVT.